This T cell receptor beta chain was sequenced for a study of cytomegalovirus exposure and HLA in healthy donors. Overall study: Caucasian-associated ancestry cluster membership applied to approximately 84% of 398 genotyped donors.

The PCR made use of 60 Vbeta and 13 Jbeta primers. Sequencing used immunoSEQ multiplex PCR; TCRdb keeps in-frame clones, though not all of them. The data hold about 140,000 clones, with about four fifths observed a single time. CDR3 size: 19 residues. Trimming cost V 2 bases and J 1 base; bases outside gene matches: 13. Germline CDR1 reads MNHNS; CDR2 reads SASEGT. V usage is TRBV6-1 and J usage is TRBJ2-5; 10 nucleotides line up with TRBD2. The sequencing sample was made of PBMCs. The clonotype was recovered from a man aged 25 to 40 in good health and CMV-seronegative. CDR3 DNA sequence: TGTGCCAGCAGTGAAATCGGCTCTAGCGGGGGAGTTTTCCAAGAGACCCAGTACTTC. Translated: CASSEIGSSGGVFQETQYF.